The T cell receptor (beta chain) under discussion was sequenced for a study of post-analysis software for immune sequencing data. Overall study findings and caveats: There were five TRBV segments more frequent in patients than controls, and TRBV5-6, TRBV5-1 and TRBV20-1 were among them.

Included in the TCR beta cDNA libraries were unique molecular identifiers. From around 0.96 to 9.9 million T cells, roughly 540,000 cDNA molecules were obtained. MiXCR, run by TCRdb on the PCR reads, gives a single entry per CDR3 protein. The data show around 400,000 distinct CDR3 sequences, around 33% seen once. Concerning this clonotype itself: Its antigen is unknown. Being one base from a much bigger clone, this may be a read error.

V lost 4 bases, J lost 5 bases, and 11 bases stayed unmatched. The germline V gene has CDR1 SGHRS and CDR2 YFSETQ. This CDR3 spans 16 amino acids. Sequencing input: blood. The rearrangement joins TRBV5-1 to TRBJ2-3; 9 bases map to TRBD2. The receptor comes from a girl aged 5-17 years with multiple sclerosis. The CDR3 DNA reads TGCGCCAGCAGCCGAGGACGAGCGGGGGGAGGAGATACGCAGTATTTT. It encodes CASSRGRAGGGDTQYF.